This T cell receptor (beta chain) comes out of a study of blood T cell repertoires in COVID-19. Overall study context: Acute and convalescent COVID-19 samples came from the United States, Italy and Spain. T cells, B-cell-depleted T cells, or PBMCs provided the cDNA or gDNA that served as material.

In the study's own analysis: Nucleated cell counts were estimated from reference gene primer amplification. Sequenced by immunoSEQ multiplex PCR; TCRdb stores in-frame clones only, minus some. That table supplies the V and J calls and clone size; D and trimming were determined from the DNA. The table includes around 310,000 clones, around 87% detected once. This clone was recorded a few times. This sequence was found in a woman aged 40 to 50 with COVID-19, enrolled during active disease. Sequencing was performed on peripheral blood.

The CDR3: CASSLDRASQPQHF. The CDR3 DNA reads TGTGCCAGCAGTTTAGACAGGGCTTCTCAGCCCCAGCATTTT. The genes are TRBV27 and TRBJ1-5; 7 bases fit TRBD1. The CDR3 spans 14 residues. Trimming cost V 2 bases and J 6 bases; bases outside gene matches: 4. Germline assignment: CDR1 MNHEY and CDR2 SMNVEV (reference sequence).